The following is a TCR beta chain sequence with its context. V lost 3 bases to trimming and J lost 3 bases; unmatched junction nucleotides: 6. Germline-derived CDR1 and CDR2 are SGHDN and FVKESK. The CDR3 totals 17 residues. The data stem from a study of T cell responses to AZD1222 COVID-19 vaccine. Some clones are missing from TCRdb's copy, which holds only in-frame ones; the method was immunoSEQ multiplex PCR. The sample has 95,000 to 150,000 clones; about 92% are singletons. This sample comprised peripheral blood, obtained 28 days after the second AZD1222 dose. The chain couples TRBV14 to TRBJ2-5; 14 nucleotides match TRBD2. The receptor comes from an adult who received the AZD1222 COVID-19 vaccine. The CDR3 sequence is CASSHPETSGGEETQYF. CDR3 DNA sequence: TGTGCCAGCAGCCACCCCGAGACTAGCGGGGGGGAAGAGACCCAGTACTTC.